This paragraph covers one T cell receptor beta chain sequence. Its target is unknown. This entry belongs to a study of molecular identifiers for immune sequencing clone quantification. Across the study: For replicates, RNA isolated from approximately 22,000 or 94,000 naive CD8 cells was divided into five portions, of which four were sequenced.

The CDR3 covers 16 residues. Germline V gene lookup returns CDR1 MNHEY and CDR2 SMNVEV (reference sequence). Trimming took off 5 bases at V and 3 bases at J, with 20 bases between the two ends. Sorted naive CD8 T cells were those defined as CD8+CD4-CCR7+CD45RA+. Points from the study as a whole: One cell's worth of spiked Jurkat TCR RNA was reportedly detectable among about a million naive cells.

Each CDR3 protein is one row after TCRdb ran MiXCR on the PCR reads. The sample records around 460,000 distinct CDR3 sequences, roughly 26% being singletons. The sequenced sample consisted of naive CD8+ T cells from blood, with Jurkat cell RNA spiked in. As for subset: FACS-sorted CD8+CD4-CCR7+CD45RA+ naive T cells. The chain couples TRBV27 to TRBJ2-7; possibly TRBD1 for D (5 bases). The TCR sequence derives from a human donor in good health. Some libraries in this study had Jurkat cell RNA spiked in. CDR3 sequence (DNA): TGTGCCAGCAGTATGGCGGACACCCTTCCCGGCTACGAGCAGTACTTC. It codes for CASSMADTLPGYEQYF.